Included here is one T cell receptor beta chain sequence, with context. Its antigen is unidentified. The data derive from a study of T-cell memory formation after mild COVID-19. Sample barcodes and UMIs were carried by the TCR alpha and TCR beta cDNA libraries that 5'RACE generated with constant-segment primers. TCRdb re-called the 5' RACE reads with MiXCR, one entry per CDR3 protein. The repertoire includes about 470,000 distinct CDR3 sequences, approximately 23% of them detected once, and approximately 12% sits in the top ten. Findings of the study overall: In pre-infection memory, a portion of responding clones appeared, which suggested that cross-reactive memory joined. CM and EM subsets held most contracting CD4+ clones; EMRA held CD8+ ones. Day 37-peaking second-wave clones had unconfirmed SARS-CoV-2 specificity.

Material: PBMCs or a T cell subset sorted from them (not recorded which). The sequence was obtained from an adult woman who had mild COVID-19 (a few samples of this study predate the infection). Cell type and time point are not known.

The DNA of the CDR3 is TGTGCCAGCAGTGCCGATTGGGGGGCAAATAGTTACACAGATACGCAGTATTTT. Translating it yields CASSADWGANSYTDTQYF. The chain recombines TRBV12-3 or TRBV12-4 with TRBJ2-3; D is possibly TRBD1 or TRBD2 (6 bases each). The CDR3 runs to 18 residues. The ends were cut back, 5 bases at V and 2 bases at J, with 23 bases in the middle.